Following are 14 T cell receptor beta chains from one sample sequenced in a study of blood T cell repertoires in COVID-19. Libraries were prepared by immunoSEQ multiplex PCR; TCRdb keeps only in-frame clonotypes and omits some of them. The sample has 160,000 or so clones, more than 85% seen once. The material sequenced was peripheral blood. The receptors shown here come from a woman aged 70-85 years with acute or convalescent COVID-19.

V usage is TRBV27 and J usage is TRBJ2-7, with TRBD1 matching 9 bases. The CDR3 is made up of 15 amino acids. The ends lost 5 bases at V and 3 bases at J; junction bases unmatched: 8. Germline loops: CDR1 MNHEY, CDR2 SMNVEV (reference sequence). The CDR3 DNA follows: TGTGCCAGCAGTACCCCGACAGGGGGAGGCTACGAGCAGTACTTC. It translates to CASSTPTGGGYEQYF.

This chain joins TRBV6-5 and TRBJ1-2; no clear D gene. The CDR3 consists of 16 residues. Germline lookup yields CDR1 MNHEY and CDR2 SVGAGI. V shed 0 bases and J shed 2 bases, with 13 bases lying between them. The CDR3 protein is CASSYSAEALNYGYTF. CDR3 DNA sequence: TGTGCCAGCAGTTACTCGGCGGAGGCCTTAAACTATGGCTACACCTTC.

The J gene is TRBJ1-1, the V gene TRBV10-3; TRBD1 might be the D (5 bases). Trimming cost V 9 bases and J 1 base, with 15 bases left between them. The CDR3 consists of 14 residues. Looked up from germline, CDR1 is ENHRY and CDR2 is SYGVKD. CDR3 sequence: CAMRDAVGNTEAFF. CDR3 nucleotide sequence: TGTGCCATGCGGGACGCGGTAGGGAACACTGAAGCTTTCTTT.

The J gene is TRBJ1-1, the V gene TRBV7-9; 9 nucleotides line up with TRBD1. Germline values: CDR1 SEHNR, CDR2 FQNEAQ (reference sequence). This CDR3 region has 14 residues. J gave up 5 bases and V 6 bases, and 7 bases lay outside the gene matches. The CDR3 is CASRLQGAQTEAFF. The CDR3 DNA is TGTGCCAGCAGACTACAGGGGGCGCAAACTGAAGCTTTCTTT.

CDR3 loop: CASSTWTGMNQPQHF. The CDR3 DNA reads TGTGCCAGCAGCACGTGGACAGGAATGAATCAGCCCCAGCATTTT. The chain links TRBV5-5 to TRBJ1-5, with 7 bases that match TRBD1. The V segment lost 4 bases and the J segment 4 bases; nucleotides outside the gene matches: 8. The CDR3 spans 15 residues. Per the germline V gene, CDR1 is SGHKS and CDR2 is YYEKEE (reference sequence).

A single count supports this clone. The chain recombines TRBV2 with TRBJ1-1, with 9 bases fitting TRBD1. This CDR3 is built from 13 residues. Trimming took 6 bases from V and 9 from J; bases not matched to a gene: 8. The germline gives CDR1 SNHLY, CDR2 FYNNEI. This CDR3 reads CASRGPGTGQAFF. Written as DNA, the CDR3 is TGTGCCAGCAGGGGTCCCGGGACAGGGCAAGCTTTCTTT.

This clone was recorded only once. The rearrangement joins TRBV6-5 to TRBJ1-2; 7 bases map to TRBD1. J was trimmed by 9 bases and V by 6 bases; bases with no gene match: 10. There are 13 residues in the CDR3. Germline V gene sequence: CDR1 MNHEY, CDR2 SVGAGI. The CDR3 reads CASSEDRRARYTF. The CDR3 bases are TGTGCCAGCAGCGAGGACAGGCGGGCCCGCTACACCTTC.

This clone showed up just a few times. CDR3 sequence (DNA): TGTGCCAGCGGAGCAGGGACAGGGGGAACCTACGAGCAGTACTTC. Amino acids: CASGAGTGGTYEQYF. The chain uses TRBV2 and TRBJ2-7, with 11 bases lining up with TRBD1. Looked up from germline, CDR1 is SNHLY and CDR2 is FYNNEI. This CDR3 region has 15 residues. The J segment lost 2 bases and the V segment lost 8 bases, leaving 8 bases of the junction unmatched. The variable domain in full, completed from reference TRBV2 and TRBJ2-7, reads EPEVTQTPSHQVTQMGQEVILRCVPISNHLYFYWYRQILGQKVEFLVSFYNNEISEKSEIFDDQFSVERPDGSNFTLKIRSTKLEDSAMYFCASGAGTGGTYEQYFGPGTRLTVT.

This chain joins TRBV27 and TRBJ2-2; possibly TRBD2 for D (6 bases). This CDR3 is 14 amino acids long. The germline V gene has CDR1 MNHEY and CDR2 SMNVEV (reference sequence). Trimming shortened V by 5 bases and J by 5 bases, and 12 bases separated the two germline ends. The CDR3 region has the DNA TGTGCCAGCAGTAACCGAGGGAGGACCGGGGAGCTGTTTTTT. Protein sequence: CASSNRGRTGELFF.

The CDR3 bases are TGTGCCAGCATCGAGAGGGGGTCCTCAGTCGGCGGGGAGCTGTTTTTT. Protein sequence: CASIERGSSVGGELFF. The chain joins TRBV28 to TRBJ2-2, with D possibly TRBD1 on 6 matching bases. The CDR3 has 16 residues. Germline V gene sequence: CDR1 MDHEN, CDR2 SYDVKM. V was clipped by 7 bases and J by 7 bases, with 22 bases between them. Full variable domain (missing parts from reference TRBV28 and TRBJ2-2): DVKVTQSSRYLVKRTGEKVFLECVQDMDHENMFWYRQDPGLGLRLIYFSYDVKMKEKGDIPEGYSVSREKKERFSLILESASTNQTSMYLCASIERGSSVGGELFFGEGSRLTVL.

The CDR3 region has the DNA TGCAGCGTTGAAGGGCAGGGTCCCTCTGGAAACACCATATATTTT. The encoded protein is CSVEGQGPSGNTIYF. This chain joins TRBV29-1 and TRBJ1-3; TRBD1 is a possible D gene (5 bases). Germline CDR1 and CDR2: SQVTM and ANQGSEA. This CDR3 spans 15 amino acids. V gave up 1 base and J gave up 0 bases, with 10 bases separating them.

The genes are TRBV6-5 and TRBJ2-1; TRBD1 matches 12 bases. The junction had 4 bases not matched to a gene; V was cut back by 6 bases and J by 7 bases. The germline CDR1 and CDR2 sequences are MNHEY and SVGAGI. This CDR3 contains 14 residues. The CDR3 is CASRRDRGLNEQFF. The DNA of the CDR3 is TGTGCCAGCAGGCGGGACAGGGGGCTAAATGAGCAGTTCTTC.

This clone has just one count. V gene TRBV4-2 combines with J gene TRBJ2-7; D perhaps matches TRBD2 (5 bases). Germline CDR1 and CDR2: LGHNA and YNFKEQ. The CDR3 length is 15 residues. Trimming shortened V by 2 bases and J by 0 bases, and 11 bases separated the two germline ends. CDR3 nucleotide sequence: TGTGCCAGCAGCCAACTAGCCCGGAGCTCCTACGAGCAGTACGTC. Translated, it gives CASSQLARSSYEQYV.

This sequence joins TRBV6-4 and TRBJ2-1, with 8 bases fitting TRBD2. CDR3 length: 16 residues. The V and J ends lost 0 bases and 7 bases, in that order; junction bases with no gene match: 8. CDR1 and CDR2 (germline): MRHNA, SNTAGT. This CDR3 reads CASSDSGTSGRNEQFF. CDR3 DNA sequence: TGTGCCAGCAGTGACTCGGGTACTAGCGGTCGTAATGAGCAGTTCTTC.